The present T cell receptor (beta chain) was sequenced within a study of blood T cell repertoires in COVID-19. Study as a whole: From T cells, B-cell-depleted T cells, or PBMCs came the material, which was cDNA or gDNA.

Trimming took 5 bases from V and 4 from J; bases not matched to a gene: 4. The CDR3 covers 14 residues. Germline V gene sequence: CDR1 LNHDA, CDR2 SQIVND (reference sequence). Repertoires were generated with immunoSEQ multiplex PCR, while TCRdb's copy carries only in-frame clones and drops some. The sample has some 200,000 clones, 80% to 90% seen once. The sample consisted of peripheral blood. The sequence was obtained from a man aged 45-60 years who had recovered from COVID-19. This chain connects TRBV19 to TRBJ2-1, with TRBD2 identical over 8 bases. The CDR3 reads CASSPSGLYNEQFF. The CDR3 DNA sequence: TGTGCCAGTAGTCCTAGCGGGCTTTACAATGAGCAGTTCTTC.